Following are 16 T cell receptor beta chains from one sample sequenced in a study of CXCR3-negative and CXCR3-positive naive CD8 T cells. Each TRB cDNA library was prepared by 5' RACE (with UMI labels). Reprocessing the 5' RACE reads, TCRdb reports a single entry for every CDR3 protein and omits DNA. Its clone listing holds roughly 40,000 distinct CDR3 sequences. The sequenced sample was memory CD8+ T cells from blood. The origin of the receptors is a human donor in good health. Some clones in this sample may be carry-over from other donors' samples.

The chain carries TRBV7-2 and TRBJ2-1; TCRdb outputs TRBD2, but without DNA this stays unchecked. This CDR3 contains 12 residues. Germline-derived CDR1 and CDR2 are SGHTA and FQGNSA. CDR3 in amino acids: CATGLAYNEQFF.

This clonotype shows up as medium-sized by frequency. This chain joins TRBV10-1 and TRBJ2-3; lacking DNA, the TRBD1 call made by TCRdb goes unchecked. This CDR3 has 13 amino acids. CDR1 is WNHNN, CDR2 SYGVQD, per germline (reference sequence). CDR3 residues: CASTNRMTDTQYF.

This chain links TRBV12-3 or TRBV12-4 with TRBJ2-7; no DNA is available, so the TRBD2 call from TCRdb remains unchecked. CDR3 size: 15 residues. CDR3 sequence: CASSLQRDSGYEQYF.

V usage is TRBV12-3 or TRBV12-4 and J usage is TRBJ1-1; TCRdb's assignment of TRBD1 cannot be checked, as there is no DNA. The CDR3 runs 14 residues. This CDR3 reads CASSLGQSNTEAFF.

V and J are TRBV29-1 and TRBJ1-2. The CDR3 is 11 amino acids. Germline CDR1 reads SQVTM; CDR2 reads ANQGSEA. CDR3 amino acids: CSVEEVWGYTF.

V is TRBV20-1 and J is TRBJ2-1; TCRdb selects TRBD2, and the lack of DNA leaves this call unchecked. The V gene's germline CDR1 is DFQATT and CDR2 SNEGSKA (reference sequence). The length of the CDR3 is 11 residues. CDR3 amino acids: CSARGLAGQFF.

The genes are TRBV20-1 and TRBJ2-7; checking the TCRdb D call of TRBD2 is not possible without DNA. Germline V gene sequence: CDR1 DFQATT, CDR2 SNEGSKA (reference sequence). The CDR3 covers 14 residues. This CDR3 is CSAVTGTRTYEQYF.

The chain has TRBV28 and TRBJ2-7; the D call from TCRdb, TRBD2, cannot be confirmed without DNA. The V gene's germline CDR1 is MDHEN and CDR2 SYDVKM. This CDR3 is built from 13 residues. The CDR3 protein is CASNRDSAYEQYF.

This chain uses TRBV7-9 with TRBJ2-7; TCRdb indicates TRBD1, and absent DNA this call remains unverified. Germline CDR1 and CDR2: SEHNR and FQNEAQ (reference sequence). This CDR3 comprises 16 residues. The CDR3 protein is CASSDGTGSFSYEQYF.

The gene calls are TRBV29-1 and TRBJ2-2. The CDR3 length is 17 residues. The V gene's germline CDR1 is SQVTM and CDR2 ANQGSEA. CDR3 protein: CSVEAWCLPRDTGELFF.

V and J are TRBV6-2 or TRBV6-3 and TRBJ1-3; checking the TCRdb D call of TRBD1 is not possible without DNA. CDR1 MNHEY and CDR2 SVGEGT come from the germline V gene. The CDR3 contains 17 residues. CDR3 in amino acids: CASSPAADSYSGNTIYF.

The CDR3 reads CASRGASLVNYGYTF. The chain recombines TRBV2 with TRBJ1-2; no DNA is available, so the TRBD1 call from TCRdb remains unchecked. This CDR3 region has 15 residues. CDR1 and CDR2 from the germline V gene are SNHLY and FYNNEI.

The chain employs TRBV20-1 and TRBJ2-1; without DNA, the TCRdb call of TRBD1 cannot be checked. The CDR3 consists of 15 residues. Germline-derived CDR1 and CDR2 are DFQATT and SNEGSKA (reference sequence). CDR3 residues: CSAGTGHLIYNEQFF.

This chain joins TRBV6-4 and TRBJ2-2. The CDR3 runs 14 residues. Germline V gene data show CDR1 as MRHNA and CDR2 as SNTAGT. This CDR3 is CASSGSGTTGELFF.

The CDR3 protein is CASTPASGETQYF. The chain employs TRBV28 and TRBJ2-5. The CDR3 runs to 13 residues. From germline, CDR1 is MDHEN and CDR2 SYDVKM.

The chain is built from TRBV15 and TRBJ2-7; no DNA is available, so the TRBD1 call from TCRdb remains unchecked. CDR3 length: 15 residues. Germline lookup yields CDR1 LNHNV and CDR2 YYDKDF (reference sequence). CDR3 amino acids: CATSRDGRGSDEQYF.